This paragraph reports one T cell receptor beta chain. This CDR3 has 14 residues. Losses at the gene ends were 5 bases for V and 5 bases for J; bases not matched to a gene: 7. Germline lookup yields CDR1 SGHRS and CDR2 YFSETQ. The protocol was immunoSEQ multiplex PCR, while the TCRdb copy is restricted to in-frame clones and leaves out a portion. The sample records about 400,000 clones, about 90% being singletons. The sample originates from a study of blood T cell repertoires in COVID-19. V and J are TRBV5-1 and TRBJ2-1, with 7 nucleotides matching TRBD1. The source is a woman between 25 and 40 years old who had recovered from COVID-19. Sequencing input: PBMCs or T cells enriched from blood (not recorded which). CDR3 residues: CASSVGGADNEQFF. CDR3 DNA sequence: TGCGCCAGCAGTGTAGGGGGCGCCGACAATGAGCAGTTCTTC.